Each of the 6 T cell receptor beta chains below was sequenced from the same sample in a study of blood T cell repertoires in COVID-19. Method: immunoSEQ multiplex PCR; TCRdb's copy keeps in-frame clones and lacks some. This sample has about 210,000 clones, with 83% found just once. Sequenced input: peripheral blood. These receptors came from a woman aged 40-49 years with active or convalescent COVID-19.

The chain carries TRBV10-3 and TRBJ1-2; 10 bases agree with TRBD1. CDR1 ENHRY and CDR2 SYGVKD come from the germline V gene. V lost 6 bases and J lost 8; bases outside the gene matches: 6. The CDR3 runs to 13 residues. The CDR3: CAIRLGTGVGYTF. The CDR3 DNA follows: TGTGCCATCAGGCTCGGGACAGGGGTCGGCTACACCTTC.

The chain couples TRBV19 to TRBJ2-3; D is ambiguous. V lost 6 bases and J lost 4, with 14 bases in between. Germline V gives CDR1 LNHDA, CDR2 SQIVND (reference sequence). This CDR3 is built from 14 residues. The CDR3 sequence is CASSRYLPPDTQYF. The CDR3 region has the DNA TGTGCCAGTAGCCGGTATCTCCCGCCAGATACGCAGTATTTT.

This clone was observed at least ten times. The rearrangement joins TRBV4-2 to TRBJ2-1; 10 nucleotides match TRBD2. The V gene end was trimmed by 1 base and the J gene end by 0 bases; junction bases not matched to a gene: 3. This CDR3 region has 17 residues. CDR1 LGHNA and CDR2 YNFKEQ come from the germline V gene. The CDR3 sequence is CASSQGTSGFSYNEQFF. CDR3 DNA sequence: TGTGCCAGCAGCCAAGGGACTAGCGGCTTCTCCTACAATGAGCAGTTCTTC.

Note on this clone: Other DNA sequences in the same sample also yield this CDR3. V usage is TRBV20-1 and J usage is TRBJ2-5; no reliable D call. The V and J ends lost 2 bases and 5 bases respectively, with 6 bases between them. This CDR3 contains 11 residues. Germline V lookup: CDR1 DFQATT, CDR2 SNEGSKA (reference sequence). The CDR3 DNA is TGCAGTGCTAGAAACCGGGAGACCCAGTACTTC. Its protein is CSARNRETQYF.

The chain joins TRBV28 to TRBJ1-3; D perhaps matches TRBD1 (6 bases). V was clipped by 6 bases and J by 0 bases, with 15 bases between them. There are 16 residues in the CDR3. CDR1 and CDR2 from the germline V gene are MDHEN and SYDVKM. The CDR3 DNA sequence: TGTGCCAGCAGAGAACAGGGTTTGGGCTCTGGAAACACCATATATTTT. Its protein product is CASREQGLGSGNTIYF.

The J gene is TRBJ2-1, the V gene TRBV24-1, with a possible D match to TRBD1 (6 bases). The CDR3 runs 14 residues. Trimming shortened V by 4 bases and J by 4 bases, and 10 bases separated the two germline ends. Per the germline V gene, CDR1 is KGHDR and CDR2 is SFDVKD. Written as DNA, the CDR3 is TGTGCCACCAGTGAGACAGGTTATTACAATGAGCAGTTCTTC. It yields the protein CATSETGYYNEQFF.